The 25 T cell receptor beta chains below come from one sample, sequenced in a study of blood T cell repertoires in COVID-19. Only in-frame clones appear in the TCRdb table, and some are missing; sequencing was by immunoSEQ multiplex PCR. The table lists about 98,000 clones, 82% of them singletons. Sequencing was done on a sample of peripheral blood. Receptors were obtained from a man aged 80 or over with acute or convalescent COVID-19.

This clone was seen repeatedly, ten times or more. This sequence joins TRBV6-2 or TRBV6-3 and TRBJ2-7; D is perhaps TRBD2 (6 bases). The V gene lost 2 bases and the J gene lost 3 bases, with 11 bases spanning the gap. Germline lookup yields CDR1 MNHEY and CDR2 SVGEGT. The CDR3 loop spans 14 amino acids. CDR3 loop: CASSYGLPIYEQYF. The CDR3 region has the DNA TGTGCCAGCAGTTACGGACTACCCATCTACGAGCAGTACTTC.

This sequence joins TRBV5-1 and TRBJ2-6; D perhaps matches TRBD2 (5 bases). Germline V gives CDR1 SGHRS, CDR2 YFSETQ. CDR3 length equals 14 residues. Trimming removed 6 bases at V and 0 bases at J, with 7 bases between. CDR3 residues: CASTLGSGANVLTF. The CDR3 nucleotides are TGCGCCAGCACACTAGGCTCTGGGGCCAACGTCCTGACTTTC.

The chain employs TRBV18 and TRBJ1-6, with 10 bases matching TRBD1. CDR3 size: 15 residues. Germline assignment: CDR1 KGHSH and CDR2 LQKENI. Unmatched junction bases numbered 5, after V lost 3 bases and J lost 9 bases. CDR3 bases: TGTGCCAGCTCACCGGGACAGGGGATTGTTTCACCCCTCCACTTT. Its protein is CASSPGQGIVSPLHF.

J is TRBJ2-3 and V is TRBV6-5; TRBD2 matches at 9 bases. CDR3 length: 13 amino acids. The V segment lost 7 bases and the J segment 6 bases; nucleotides outside the gene matches: 5. Germline V gene data show CDR1 as MNHEY and CDR2 as SVGAGI. The CDR3 protein is CASTSGISDTQYF. CDR3 nucleotides: TGTGCCAGCACTAGCGGGATCTCCGATACGCAGTATTTT.

This clone showed up just a few times. The chain combines TRBV7-2 with TRBJ1-2; 7 positions agree with TRBD1. The V gene end was trimmed by 6 bases and the J gene end by 2 bases; junction bases not matched to a gene: 6. CDR3 length: 14 residues. Germline V CDR1 and CDR2: SGHTA, FQGNSA. The CDR3: CASSRDSLNYGYTF. The CDR3 bases are TGTGCCAGCAGTAGGGACAGCCTAAACTATGGCTACACCTTC.

The V call is TRBV6-5, the J call TRBJ2-5, with D perhaps TRBD1 (5 bases). The CDR3 runs to 15 residues. V was pared by 5 bases and J by 4 bases, with 17 bases between. Looked up from germline, CDR1 is MNHEY and CDR2 is SVGAGI. For the CDR3, the DNA is TGTGCCAGCAGTCTGGGCCAGGGATTAATAGAGACCCAGTACTTC. This translates into CASSLGQGLIETQYF.

The V gene is TRBV6-5, the J gene TRBJ2-7; 8 bases line up with TRBD1. The CDR3 has 15 residues. Trimming removed 3 bases from V and 2 bases from J; junction bases left unmatched: 6. CDR1 and CDR2 (germline): MNHEY, SVGAGI. DNA of the CDR3: TGTGCCAGCAGTTATTACCGGACAGGGCCCTACGAGCAGTACTTC. Translation: CASSYYRTGPYEQYF.

As DNA, the CDR3 is TGTGCCAGCAGCGTCACCCCGATTGGACAGGGCGGTTCACCCCTCCACTTT. Protein sequence: CASSVTPIGQGGSPLHF. The V and J genes are TRBV9 and TRBJ1-6; TRBD1 matches 8 bases. The CDR3 runs to 17 residues. With 2 bases clipped from V and 9 bases from J, the junction kept 13 bases outside the gene matches. Germline values: CDR1 SGDLS, CDR2 YYNGEE. The complete variable domain, with remaining parts taken from reference TRBV9 and TRBJ1-6, reads DSGVTQTPKHLITATGQRVTLRCSPRSGDLSVYWYQQSLDQGLQFLIQYYNGEERAKGNILERFSAQQFPDLHSELNLSSLELGDSALYFCASSVTPIGQGGSPLHFGNGTRLTVT.

The J gene is TRBJ1-3, the V gene TRBV7-2; D uncertain. The CDR3 is made up of 19 amino acids. Germline V gene data show CDR1 as SGHTA and CDR2 as FQGNSA. V lost 0 bases and J 0 bases, leaving 18 bases between the germline ends. DNA for the CDR3: TGTGCCAGCAGCTTAGCGGGTTCAAGACTACTTGGCTCTGGAAACACCATATATTTT. Amino acids: CASSLAGSRLLGSGNTIYF.

The chain employs TRBV24-1 and TRBJ2-7; possibly TRBD1 for D (5 bases). Germline CDR1 is KGHDR and CDR2 is SFDVKD. V gave up 4 bases and J gave up 9 bases, with 18 bases separating them. The CDR3 is made up of 14 amino acids. CDR3 bases: TGTGCCACCAGTGAGGGGCGGAACCTACGAGGGCAGTACTTC. It translates to CATSEGRNLRGQYF.

This clone occurred once. V usage is TRBV10-2 and J usage is TRBJ2-3; tentative D call: TRBD2 (5 bases). The CDR3 runs 14 residues. Germline assignment: CDR1 WSHSY and CDR2 SAAADI. V lost 6 bases and J 5 bases, leaving 15 bases between the germline ends. Here the CDR3 DNA reads TGCGCCAGCAGCCTCGGGGAACCCGTAGATACGCAGTATTTT. This encodes CASSLGEPVDTQYF.

This chain joins TRBV5-8 and TRBJ1-5, with 7 nucleotides matching TRBD1. The CDR3 extends over 15 amino acids. Losses at the gene ends were 4 bases for V and 1 base for J; bases not matched to a gene: 5. Germline CDR1 and CDR2: SGHTS and YDEGEE. The CDR3 region has the DNA TGTGCCAGCAGCCCGACAGGGTCGAGCAATCAGCCCCAGCATTTT. It specifies CASSPTGSSNQPQHF.

The V call is TRBV27, the J call TRBJ2-3; 8 nucleotides line up with TRBD2. Germline CDR1 reads MNHEY; CDR2 reads SMNVEV (reference sequence). V was pared by 0 bases and J by 6 bases, with 17 bases of the junction left unmatched. The CDR3 covers 19 residues. CDR3 sequence reads: CASSLSFGRAGGARDTQYF. DNA of the CDR3: TGTGCCAGCAGTTTATCGTTTGGTCGAGCCGGGGGGGCCAGGGATACGCAGTATTTT.

The chain employs TRBV9 and TRBJ2-7; 11 nucleotides line up with TRBD1. The CDR3 has 14 residues. Germline assignment: CDR1 SGDLS and CDR2 YYNGEE. With V trimmed by 4 bases and J by 2 bases, 2 bases remained unmatched. CDR3 DNA: TGTGCCAGCAGCTCGGGACAGGGGGCCTACGAGCAGTACTTC. Amino acids: CASSSGQGAYEQYF.

This sequence joins TRBV27 and TRBJ2-1, with 11 bases identical to TRBD2. J gave up 2 bases and V 4 bases, and 1 base lay outside the gene matches. The germline CDR1 and CDR2 sequences are MNHEY and SMNVEV (reference sequence). This CDR3 has 15 residues. The CDR3 is CASSWTSGPYNEQFF. The CDR3 DNA reads as TGTGCCAGCAGTTGGACTAGCGGGCCCTACAATGAGCAGTTCTTC.

The V and J genes are TRBV3-1 (or the pseudogene TRBV3-2) and TRBJ2-7; 8 bases map to TRBD1. The CDR3 is 15 amino acids. CDR1 LGHDT and CDR2 YNNKEL come from the germline V gene (reference sequence). The J segment lost 7 bases and the V segment lost 4 bases, leaving 12 bases of the junction unmatched. The CDR3 spells CASSPNSGGGWEQYF. CDR3 sequence (DNA): TGTGCCAGCAGCCCGAATTCAGGGGGCGGGTGGGAGCAGTACTTC.

The chain couples TRBV5-1 to TRBJ2-5; D perhaps matches TRBD1 (7 bases). CDR3 length: 14 residues. Germline V gene lookup returns CDR1 SGHRS and CDR2 YFSETQ. The V end was cut by 4 bases, the J end by 4 bases, with 14 bases between. The CDR3 coding sequence is TGCGCCAGCAGCCCCAACCAGGGGGGAGAGACCCAGTACTTC. Translated: CASSPNQGGETQYF.

The chain couples TRBV19 to TRBJ2-1, with 16 bases identical to TRBD2. Trimming removed 4 bases from V and 7 bases from J; junction bases left unmatched: 4. This CDR3 contains 16 residues. CDR1 LNHDA and CDR2 SQIVND come from the germline V gene (reference sequence). This chain's CDR3 is CASSRGLAGGLNEQFF. CDR3 DNA: TGTGCCAGTAGTAGGGGACTAGCGGGAGGGCTTAATGAGCAGTTCTTC.

This clone has a single count. This chain uses TRBV6-2 or TRBV6-3 with TRBJ1-6; 9 bases fit TRBD1. This CDR3 is 16 amino acids long. Germline V gives CDR1 MNHEY, CDR2 SVGEGT. The trim removed 0 bases at V and 9 bases at J, leaving 6 bases unmatched. Here the CDR3 reads CASSYSNRGRGSPLHF. Here the CDR3 DNA reads TGTGCCAGCAGTTACTCGAACAGGGGGCGAGGTTCACCCCTCCACTTT.

V and J are TRBV7-8 and TRBJ2-7; a weak D match, TRBD1 (5 bases). V gave up 4 bases and J gave up 6 bases, with 19 bases separating them. The CDR3 contains 15 residues. In germline, CDR1 is SGHVS, CDR2 FQNEAQ. The CDR3 region is CASSSRVPELSEQYF. The CDR3 coding sequence is TGTGCCAGCAGCTCCAGGGTCCCGGAGTTAAGCGAGCAGTACTTC.

The V call is TRBV30, the J call TRBJ2-7, with D unresolved. Germline assignment: CDR1 GTSNPN and CDR2 SVGIG (reference sequence). The length of the CDR3 is 13 residues. The V end lost 4 bases, the J end lost 4 bases, and 14 bases lay between the germline ends. CDR3 in amino acids: CAWKERNGYEQYF. The CDR3, as DNA: TGTGCCTGGAAGGAGCGTAACGGATACGAGCAGTACTTC.

This rearrangement joins TRBV28 to TRBJ1-5; D remains unclear. This CDR3 region has 13 residues. The V gene lost 6 bases and the J gene lost 2 bases, with 8 bases spanning the gap. CDR1 MDHEN and CDR2 SYDVKM come from the germline V gene. DNA for the CDR3: TGTGCCAGCAGATTAACGGGCAATCAGCCCCAGCATTTT. Residues: CASRLTGNQPQHF.

The rearrangement uses TRBV3-1 (or the pseudogene TRBV3-2) and TRBJ2-7; 11 positions match TRBD2. The CDR3 totals 17 residues. The V gene end was trimmed by 0 bases and the J gene end by 2 bases; junction bases not matched to a gene: 6. Looked up from germline, CDR1 is LGHDT and CDR2 is YNNKEL (reference sequence). This CDR3 is CASSQEVSTSGAYEQYF. DNA for the CDR3: TGTGCCAGCAGCCAAGAAGTTTCGACTAGCGGGGCCTACGAGCAGTACTTC.

The rearrangement links TRBV19 to TRBJ2-1; 7 bases fit TRBD1. The CDR3 runs to 15 residues. Germline trimming cut 8 bases from V and 3 bases from J; bases unmatched to any gene: 10. Germline CDR1 and CDR2: LNHDA and SQIVND (reference sequence). The CDR3 protein is CASGKTGQIYNEQFF. As DNA, the CDR3 is TGTGCCAGTGGAAAGACAGGGCAAATCTACAATGAGCAGTTCTTC.

This clone was observed a handful of times. The genes are TRBV5-4 and TRBJ2-7, with TRBD1 matching 8 bases. V lost 3 bases, J lost 4 bases, and 6 bases stayed unmatched. Germline values: CDR1 SGHNT, CDR2 YYREEE (reference sequence). This CDR3 region has 14 residues. CDR3 sequence reads: CASSSDRGAYEQYF. The CDR3 coding sequence is TGTGCCAGCAGCTCAGACAGGGGAGCGTACGAGCAGTACTTC.